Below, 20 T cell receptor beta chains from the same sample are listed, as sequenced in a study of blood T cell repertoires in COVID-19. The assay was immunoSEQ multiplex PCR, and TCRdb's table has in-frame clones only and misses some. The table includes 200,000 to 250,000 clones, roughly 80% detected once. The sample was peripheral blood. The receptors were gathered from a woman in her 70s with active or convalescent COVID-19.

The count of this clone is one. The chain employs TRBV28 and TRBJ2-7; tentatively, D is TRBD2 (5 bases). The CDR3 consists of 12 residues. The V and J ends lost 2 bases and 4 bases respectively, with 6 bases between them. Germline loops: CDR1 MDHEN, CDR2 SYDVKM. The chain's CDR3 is CASSLAGYEQYF. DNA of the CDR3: TGTGCCAGCAGTTTAGCGGGTTACGAGCAGTACTTC.

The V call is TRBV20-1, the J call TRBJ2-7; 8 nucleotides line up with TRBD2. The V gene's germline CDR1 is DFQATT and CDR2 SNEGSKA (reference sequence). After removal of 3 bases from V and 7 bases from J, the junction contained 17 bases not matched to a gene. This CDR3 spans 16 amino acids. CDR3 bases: TGCAGTGCTAGTAGGCGAAGCGGGAGTCAGGTTGGAGAGCAGTACTTC. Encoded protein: CSASRRSGSQVGEQYF.

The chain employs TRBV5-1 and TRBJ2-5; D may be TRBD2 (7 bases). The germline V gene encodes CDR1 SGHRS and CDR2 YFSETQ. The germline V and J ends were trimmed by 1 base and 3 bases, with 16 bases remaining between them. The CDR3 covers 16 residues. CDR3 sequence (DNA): TGCGCCAGCAGCTTGTATTTAGGGGGGGCTGAAGAGACCCAGTACTTC. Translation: CASSLYLGGAEETQYF.

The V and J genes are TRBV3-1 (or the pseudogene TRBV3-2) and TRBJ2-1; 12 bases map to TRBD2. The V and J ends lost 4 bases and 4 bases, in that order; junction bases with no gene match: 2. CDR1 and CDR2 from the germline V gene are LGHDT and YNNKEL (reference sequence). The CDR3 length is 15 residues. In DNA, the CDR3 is TGTGCCAGCAGCCGAGGACTAGCGGGGTACAATGAGCAGTTCTTC. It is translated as CASSRGLAGYNEQFF.

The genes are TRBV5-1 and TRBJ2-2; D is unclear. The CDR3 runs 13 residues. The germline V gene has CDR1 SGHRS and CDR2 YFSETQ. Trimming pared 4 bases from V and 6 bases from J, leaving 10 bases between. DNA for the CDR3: TGCGCCAGCAGCACCTATGCCGCCGGGGAGCTGTTTTTT. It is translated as CASSTYAAGELFF.

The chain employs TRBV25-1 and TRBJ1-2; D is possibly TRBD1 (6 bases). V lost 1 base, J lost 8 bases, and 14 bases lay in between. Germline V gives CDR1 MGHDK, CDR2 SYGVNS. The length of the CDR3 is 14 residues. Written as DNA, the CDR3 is TGTGCCAGCAGTGAATTGGTCCAGGGGAGCGGCTACACCTTC. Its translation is CASSELVQGSGYTF.

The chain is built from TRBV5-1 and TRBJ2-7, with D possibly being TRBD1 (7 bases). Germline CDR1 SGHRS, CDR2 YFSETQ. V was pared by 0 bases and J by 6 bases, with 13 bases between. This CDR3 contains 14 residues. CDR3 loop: CASSLGQGGTEQYF. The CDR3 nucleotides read TGCGCCAGCAGCTTGGGACAGGGAGGAACCGAGCAGTACTTC.

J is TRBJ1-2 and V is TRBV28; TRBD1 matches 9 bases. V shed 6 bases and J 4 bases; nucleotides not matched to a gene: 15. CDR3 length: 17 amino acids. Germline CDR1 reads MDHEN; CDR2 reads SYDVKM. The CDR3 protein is CASRAGSGTGFSYGYTF. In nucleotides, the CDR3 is TGTGCCAGCAGGGCCGGGTCCGGGACAGGGTTTAGCTATGGCTACACCTTC.

Here the CDR3 reads CASSQDSDRGSPLHF. CDR3 DNA sequence: TGTGCCAGCAGCCAAGATTCGGACAGGGGCTCACCCCTCCACTTT. The chain carries TRBV3-1 (or the pseudogene TRBV3-2) and TRBJ1-6; TRBD1 aligns across 9 bases. The V and J ends lost 0 bases and 10 bases, in that order; junction bases with no gene match: 4. The CDR3 consists of 15 residues. Germline V gene sequence: CDR1 LGHDT, CDR2 YNNKEL (reference sequence).

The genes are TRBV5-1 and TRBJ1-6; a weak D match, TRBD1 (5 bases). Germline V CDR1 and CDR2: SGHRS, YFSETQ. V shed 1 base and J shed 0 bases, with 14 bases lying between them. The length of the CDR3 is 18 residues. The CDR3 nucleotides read TGCGCCAGCAGCTTGCCTAAACAGGCCAGCTCCTATAATTCACCCCTCCACTTT. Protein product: CASSLPKQASSYNSPLHF. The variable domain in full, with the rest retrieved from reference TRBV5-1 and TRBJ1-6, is KAGVTQTPRYLIKTRGQQVTLSCSPISGHRSVSWYQQTPGQGLQFLFEYFSETQRNKGNFPGRFSGRQFSNSRSEMNVSTLELGDSALYLCASSLPKQASSYNSPLHFGNGTRLTVT.

The CDR3 DNA follows: TGCGCCAGCAGCCCCACAGGGGTCATAAATGAAAAACTGTTTTTT. This translates into CASSPTGVINEKLFF. The V gene is TRBV5-1, the J gene TRBJ1-4; TRBD1 matches at 7 bases. V lost 4 bases, J lost 5 bases, and 8 bases stayed unmatched. This CDR3 comprises 15 residues. CDR1 is SGHRS, CDR2 YFSETQ, per germline.

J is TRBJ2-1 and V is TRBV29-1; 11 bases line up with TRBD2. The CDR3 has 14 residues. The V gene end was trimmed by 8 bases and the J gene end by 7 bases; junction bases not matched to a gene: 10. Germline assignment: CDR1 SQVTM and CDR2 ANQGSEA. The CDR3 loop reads CSTVTSGIGNEQFF. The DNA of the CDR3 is TGCAGCACGGTGACTAGCGGGATCGGGAATGAGCAGTTCTTC.

CDR3 amino acids: CASSGGTTRLNQPQHF. The CDR3 nucleotides are TGTGCCAGCAGCGGAGGGACTACAAGACTCAATCAGCCCCAGCATTTT. The genes are TRBV28 and TRBJ1-5, with D perhaps TRBD1 (5 bases). Germline CDR1 reads MDHEN; CDR2 reads SYDVKM. The CDR3 sequence is 16 residues long. With 6 bases removed from V and 3 bases from J, the gap between germline ends came to 18 bases.

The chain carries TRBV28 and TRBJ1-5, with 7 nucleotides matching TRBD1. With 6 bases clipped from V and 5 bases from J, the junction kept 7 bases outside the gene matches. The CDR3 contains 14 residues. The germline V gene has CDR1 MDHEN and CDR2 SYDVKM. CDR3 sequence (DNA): TGTGCCAGCAGATACGACAGGGTCGATCAGCCCCAGCATTTT. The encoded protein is CASRYDRVDQPQHF.

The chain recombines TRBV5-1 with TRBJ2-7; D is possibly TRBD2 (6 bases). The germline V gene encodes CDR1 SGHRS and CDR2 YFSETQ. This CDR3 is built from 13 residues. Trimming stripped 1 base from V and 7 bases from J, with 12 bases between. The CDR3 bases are TGCGCCAGCAGCTTGTTTGTTAGCGGAGAGCAGTACTTC. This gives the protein CASSLFVSGEQYF. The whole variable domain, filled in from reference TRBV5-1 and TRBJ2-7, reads KAGVTQTPRYLIKTRGQQVTLSCSPISGHRSVSWYQQTPGQGLQFLFEYFSETQRNKGNFPGRFSGRQFSNSRSEMNVSTLELGDSALYLCASSLFVSGEQYFGPGTRLTVT.

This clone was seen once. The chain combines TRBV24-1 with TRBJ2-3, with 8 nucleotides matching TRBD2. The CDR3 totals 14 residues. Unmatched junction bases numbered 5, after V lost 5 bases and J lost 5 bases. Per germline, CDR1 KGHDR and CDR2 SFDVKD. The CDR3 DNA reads TGTGCCACCAGTGTAGAGCTAGCGGGAGATACGCAGTATTTT. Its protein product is CATSVELAGDTQYF.

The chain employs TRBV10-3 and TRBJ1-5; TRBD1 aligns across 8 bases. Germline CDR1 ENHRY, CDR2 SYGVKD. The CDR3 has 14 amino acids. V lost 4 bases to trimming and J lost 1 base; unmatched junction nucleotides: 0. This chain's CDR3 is CAISGDRSNQPQHF. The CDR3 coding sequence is TGTGCCATCAGTGGGGACAGGAGCAATCAGCCCCAGCATTTT.

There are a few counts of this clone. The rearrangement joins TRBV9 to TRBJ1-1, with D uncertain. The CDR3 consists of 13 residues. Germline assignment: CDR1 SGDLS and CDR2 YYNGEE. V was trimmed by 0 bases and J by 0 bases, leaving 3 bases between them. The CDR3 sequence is CASSVDMNTEAFF. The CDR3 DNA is TGTGCCAGCAGCGTAGATATGAACACTGAAGCTTTCTTT.

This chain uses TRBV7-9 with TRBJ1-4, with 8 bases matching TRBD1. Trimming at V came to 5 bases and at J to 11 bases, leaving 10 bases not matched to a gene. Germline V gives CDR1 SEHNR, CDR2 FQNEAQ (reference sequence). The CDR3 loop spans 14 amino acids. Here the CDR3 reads CASSPAGTGRKLFF. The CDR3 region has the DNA TGTGCCAGCAGCCCCGCCGGGACAGGCCGGAAACTGTTTTTT.

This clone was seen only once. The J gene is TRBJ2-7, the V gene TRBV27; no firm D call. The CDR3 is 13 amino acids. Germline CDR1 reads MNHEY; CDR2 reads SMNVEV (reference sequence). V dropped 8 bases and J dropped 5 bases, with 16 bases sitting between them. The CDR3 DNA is TGTGCCAGCGCTTGGTCTGGGCAAAACGAGCAGTACTTC. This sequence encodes CASAWSGQNEQYF.